This TCR beta chain was documented in a study of cytomegalovirus exposure and HLA in healthy donors. The PCR had 60 Vbeta and 13 Jbeta primers. Assay used: immunoSEQ multiplex PCR; TCRdb lists only in-frame clones, some missing. The sample consists of over 100,000 clones, 85% to 90% of them appearing once. This clone was seen a few times. Germline V lookup: CDR1 MGHRA, CDR2 YSYEKL. Trimming removed 3 bases at V and 4 bases at J, with 19 bases between. The CDR3 is made up of 17 amino acids. The origin of this receptor is a woman between 25 and 40 years old in good health and CMV-seronegative. The material sequenced was PBMCs. This chain uses TRBV4-1 with TRBJ1-5, with unresolved D. CDR3 sequence reads: CASSQVFTRILNQPQHF. In DNA, the CDR3 is TGCGCCAGCAGCCAGGTGTTCACCAGGATTTTAAATCAGCCCCAGCATTTT.